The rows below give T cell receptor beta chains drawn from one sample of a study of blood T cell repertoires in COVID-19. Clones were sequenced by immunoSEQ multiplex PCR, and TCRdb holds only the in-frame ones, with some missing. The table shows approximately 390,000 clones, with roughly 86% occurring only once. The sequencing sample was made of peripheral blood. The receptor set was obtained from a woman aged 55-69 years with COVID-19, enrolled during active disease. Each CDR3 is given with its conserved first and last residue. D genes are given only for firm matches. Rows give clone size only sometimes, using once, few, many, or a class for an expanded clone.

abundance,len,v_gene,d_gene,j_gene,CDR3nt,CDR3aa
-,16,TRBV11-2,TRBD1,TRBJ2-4,TGTGCCAGCAGCTTAGAGGGACAGTTAGCCAAAAACATTCAGTACTTC,CASSLEGQLAKNIQYF
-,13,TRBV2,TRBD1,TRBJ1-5,TGTGCCAGCAACGGACAGGGCAATCAGCCCCAGCATTTT,CASNGQGNQPQHF
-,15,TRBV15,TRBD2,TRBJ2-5,TGTGCCACCAGCAGAGGACTAGCGGGGGGTAAGACCCAGTACTTC,CATSRGLAGGKTQYF
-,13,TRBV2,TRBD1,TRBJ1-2,TGTGCCAGCAGCCAGGGGGTTTACTATGGCTACACCTTC,CASSQGVYYGYTF
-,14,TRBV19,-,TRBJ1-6,TGTGCCAGTAGTAGCAGGGTATATAATTCACCCCTCCACTTT,CASSSRVYNSPLHF
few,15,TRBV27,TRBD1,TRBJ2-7,TGTGCCCAACCCAGGGGGCGGGTGAAAATCTACGAGCAGTACTTC,CAQPRGRVKIYEQYF
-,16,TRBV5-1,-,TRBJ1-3,TGCGCCAGCAGCTCTCACAGGGTAACCTCTGGAAACACCATATATTTT,CASSSHRVTSGNTIYF
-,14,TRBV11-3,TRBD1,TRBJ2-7,TGTGCCAGCAGTCGACAGGGGGCAAAAAACGAGCAGTACTTC,CASSRQGAKNEQYF
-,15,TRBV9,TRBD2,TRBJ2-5,TGTGCCAGCAGCGTAGGCGGGGGGGCGAGGGAGACCCAGTACTTC,CASSVGGGARETQYF
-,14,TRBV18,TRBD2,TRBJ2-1,TGTGCCAGCTCACGGGGACTACCCTACAATGAGCAGTTCTTC,CASSRGLPYNEQFF
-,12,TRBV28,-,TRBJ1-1,TGTGCCAGCAGTTTAGAAAGGGGCAGAGCTTTCTTT,CASSLERGRAFF
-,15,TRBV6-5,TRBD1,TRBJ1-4,TGTGCCAGCAGTTCAGCCGGGACAGTAGGTGAAAAACTGTTTTTT,CASSSAGTVGEKLFF
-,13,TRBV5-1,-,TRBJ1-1,TGCGCCAGCAGCCCGCACAGGGACACTGAAGCTTTCTTT,CASSPHRDTEAFF
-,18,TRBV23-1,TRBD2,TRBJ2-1,TGCGCCAGCAGTCCTTGGACTAGCGGGGGACCTCACTACAATGAGCAGTTCTTC,CASSPWTSGGPHYNEQFF
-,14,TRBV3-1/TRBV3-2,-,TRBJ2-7,TGTGCCAGCAGCCAGACATTTTCATCGTCCGAGCAGTACTTC,CASSQTFSSSEQYF
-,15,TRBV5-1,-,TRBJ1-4,TGCGCCAGCAGCGCACAAGGACAAATTAATGAAAAACTGTTTTTT,CASSAQGQINEKLFF
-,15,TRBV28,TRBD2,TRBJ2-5,TGTGCCAGCAGTACCTTAGCGGGGGGGATGGGGACCCAGTACTTC,CASSTLAGGMGTQYF
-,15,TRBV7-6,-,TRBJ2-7,TGTGCCAGCAGCTTCAGGCCGGACAGAAGCTACGAGCAGTACTTC,CASSFRPDRSYEQYF
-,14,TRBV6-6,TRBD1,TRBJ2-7,TGTGCCAGCAGTTTATACAGGGGGTTACACGAGCAGTACTTC,CASSLYRGLHEQYF
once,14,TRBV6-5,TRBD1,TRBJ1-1,TGTGCCAGCAGCCGAAGGACAGGGAACACTGAAGCTTTCTTT,CASSRRTGNTEAFF
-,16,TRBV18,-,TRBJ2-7,TGTGCCAGCTCACCCATCTCTGGGGACAACATCCCCGAGCAGTACTTC,CASSPISGDNIPEQYF
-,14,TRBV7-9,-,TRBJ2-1,TGTGCCAGCAGCCCCTCCGGGTTCGCGTATGAGCAGTTCTTC,CASSPSGFAYEQFF
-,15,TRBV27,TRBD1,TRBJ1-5,TGTGCCAGCAGTTCCGGACAGGTTTCCAATCAGCCCCAGCATTTT,CASSSGQVSNQPQHF
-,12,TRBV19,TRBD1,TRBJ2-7,TGTGCCAGTAGTAATCCGGGACAGGTAGTATACTTC,CASSNPGQVVYF
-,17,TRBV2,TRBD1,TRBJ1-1,TGTGCCAGCAGGACTCCCGGGACAGGGGCCCCGAACACTGAAGCTTTCTTT,CASRTPGTGAPNTEAFF
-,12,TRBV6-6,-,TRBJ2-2,TGTGCCAGCAGTTCATACACCGGGGAGCTGTTTTTT,CASSSYTGELFF
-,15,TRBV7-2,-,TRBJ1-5,TGTGCCAGCAGCTTAGGAACAGGGCATGAGGAGCCCCAGCATTTT,CASSLGTGHEEPQHF
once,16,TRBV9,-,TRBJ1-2,TGTGCCAGCAGCGTAGATCGGGGGTCCCCTCCCTATGGCTACACCTTC,CASSVDRGSPPYGYTF
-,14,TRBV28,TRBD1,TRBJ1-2,TGTGCCAGCAGTCAACAGGGGGGGGCCTATGGCTACACCTTC,CASSQQGGAYGYTF
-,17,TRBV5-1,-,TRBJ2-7,TGCGCCAGCAGCTTGACGACGGGGGGCGGAACTTATTACGAGCAGTACTTC,CASSLTTGGGTYYEQYF
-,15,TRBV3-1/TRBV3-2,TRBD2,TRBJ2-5,TGTGCCAGCAGCCAGGGGACTAGCGGGGGTGAGACCCAGTACTTC,CASSQGTSGGETQYF
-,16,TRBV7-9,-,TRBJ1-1,TGTGCCAGCACCCCAAGGGGAACAGGGAAGTCCACTGAAGCTTTCTTT,CASTPRGTGKSTEAFF
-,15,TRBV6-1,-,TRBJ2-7,TGTGCCAGCAGTGAAGACGGGACAACCGTTTACGAGCAGTACTTC,CASSEDGTTVYEQYF
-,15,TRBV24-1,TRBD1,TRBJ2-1,TGTGCCACCGTCGGCTCTCAGGGGGCCTACAATGAGCAGTTCTTC,CATVGSQGAYNEQFF
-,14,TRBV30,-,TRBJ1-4,TGTGCCTGGGGTGGGGGGTCACTCGGGGAAAAACTGTTTTTT,CAWGGGSLGEKLFF
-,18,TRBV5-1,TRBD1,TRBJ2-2,TGCGCCAGCAGCTTGGTCTCAGGGGGCTCCCCAATGACCGGGGAGCTGTTTTTT,CASSLVSGGSPMTGELFF
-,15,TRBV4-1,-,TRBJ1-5,TGCGCCAGCAGCCAAGAAACCGCGGTAAATCAGCCCCAGCATTTT,CASSQETAVNQPQHF
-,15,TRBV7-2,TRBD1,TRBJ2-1,TGTGCCAGCATCTTACAGGGGGCGCTTCACAATGAGCAGTTCTTC,CASILQGALHNEQFF
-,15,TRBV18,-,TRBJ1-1,TGTGCCAGCTCACCGGGCCTACAGGGAGTCGTAGAAGCTTTCTTT,CASSPGLQGVVEAFF
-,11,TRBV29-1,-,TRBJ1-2,TGCAGCGCCCCATCGGGGTCAAGCTACACCTTC,CSAPSGSSYTF
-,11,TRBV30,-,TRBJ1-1,TGTGCCTATTCAGGGGAAACTGAAGCTTTCTTT,CAYSGETEAFF
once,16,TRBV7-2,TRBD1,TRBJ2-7,TGTGCCAGCAGCTCCCAGGGACAGGGGACGGTCTACGAGCAGTACTTC,CASSSQGQGTVYEQYF
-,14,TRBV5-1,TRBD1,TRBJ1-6,TGCGCCAGCAGTTTAGGACAGGATAATTCACCCCTCCACTTT,CASSLGQDNSPLHF
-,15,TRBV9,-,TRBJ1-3,TGTGCCAGCAGCGTAACGGGGGACTCTGGAAACACCATATATTTT,CASSVTGDSGNTIYF
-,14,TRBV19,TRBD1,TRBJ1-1,TGTGCCAGTAGTATCCGGGACAGGAACACTGAAGCTTTCTTT,CASSIRDRNTEAFF
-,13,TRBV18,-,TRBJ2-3,TGTGCCAGCTCACCCCCTAGCACAGATACGCAGTATTTT,CASSPPSTDTQYF
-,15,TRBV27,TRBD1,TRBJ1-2,TGTGCCAGCAGTGGGACAGGGCCTGCTAACTATGGCTACACCTTC,CASSGTGPANYGYTF
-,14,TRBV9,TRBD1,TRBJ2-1,TGTGCCAGCAGGCCGGGACAGGGATTCAATGAGCAGTTCTTC,CASRPGQGFNEQFF
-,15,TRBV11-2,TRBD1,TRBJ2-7,TGTGCCAGCAGCTTAGGACCGGGACAGTTTTACGAGCAGTACTTC,CASSLGPGQFYEQYF
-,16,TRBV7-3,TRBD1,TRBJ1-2,TGTGCCAGCAGTCCGACAGGGGGGCACCCTCCCTATGGCTACACCTTC,CASSPTGGHPPYGYTF
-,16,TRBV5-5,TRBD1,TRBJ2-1,TGTGCCAGCAGCTTTATTTTAGGCAGGGGGCGTAATGAGCAGTTCTTC,CASSFILGRGRNEQFF
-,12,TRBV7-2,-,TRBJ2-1,TGTGCCAGCAGCTTAGATGTGCGGGAGCAGTTCTTC,CASSLDVREQFF
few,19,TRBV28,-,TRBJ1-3,TGTGCCAGCAGCCCACGGGGGAAATCCTTCTCTGGATCTGGAAACACCATATATTTT,CASSPRGKSFSGSGNTIYF
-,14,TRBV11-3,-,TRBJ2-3,TGTGCCAGCAGCGAAGAGTACTACACAGATACGCAGTATTTT,CASSEEYYTDTQYF